The clone carrying this TCR beta chain was detected only a few times. What it recognizes is unknown. Every patient underwent thyroid surgery untreated. Per the germline V gene, CDR1 is MNHNY and CDR2 is SVGAGI (reference sequence). CDR3 length: 15 residues. After removal of 6 bases from V and 5 bases from J, the junction contained 10 bases not matched to a gene. This sample was taken from a study of metastatic and nonmetastatic thyroid tumors. General observations from the study: The reported finding was significantly higher TCR beta diversity in malignant thyroid tumors relative to benign nodules, in blood and tumor.

TCRdb re-clonotyped the PCR reads via MiXCR. The data hold tens of thousands of clones, with around 24% observed a single time. The receptor's source is a female donor with papillary thyroid cancer or a benign thyroid nodule (not recorded which). Some clones in this sample may be carry-over from other donors' samples. The chain is built from TRBV6-6 and TRBJ1-3; 7 bases are a match to TRBD1. The sequenced sample was tumor tissue. CDR3 loop: CASRYRIGGRNTIYF. The CDR3 coding sequence is TGTGCCAGCAGGTACCGCATAGGGGGCCGAAACACCATATATTTT.